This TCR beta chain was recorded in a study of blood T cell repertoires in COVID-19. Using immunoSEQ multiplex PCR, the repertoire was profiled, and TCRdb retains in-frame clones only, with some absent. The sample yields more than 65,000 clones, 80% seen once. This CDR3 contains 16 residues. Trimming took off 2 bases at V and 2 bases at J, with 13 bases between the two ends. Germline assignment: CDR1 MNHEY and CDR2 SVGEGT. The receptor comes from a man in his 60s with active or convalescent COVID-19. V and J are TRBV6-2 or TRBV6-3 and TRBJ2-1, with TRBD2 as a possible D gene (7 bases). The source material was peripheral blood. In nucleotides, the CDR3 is TGTGCCAGCAGTTACGAGGCCGGGGGGCCCTACAATGAGCAGTTCTTC. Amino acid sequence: CASSYEAGGPYNEQFF.